Ten or more counts support the clone carrying this T cell receptor beta chain. The antigen is undetermined. The source of the sample is a study of CD8 T cells in ankylosing spondylitis. Each TCR beta library was made by quantitative 5'-RACE that incorporated molecular barcodes. TCRdb independently ran MiXCR on the 5' RACE reads; one entry per CDR3 protein. The sample contains 750,000 to 850,000 distinct CDR3 sequences, 12% of which appear only once. V was shortened by 1 base and J by 5 bases, with 18 bases between the two germline ends. The CDR3 consists of 16 residues. In germline, CDR1 is SGHRS, CDR2 YFSETQ. The study's findings and limits: The authors reported significant enrichment of disease-linked clones in matched ankylosing spondylitis synovial fluid. Among TCR beta sequences, a motif of under ten highly homologous variants appeared characteristic of ankylosing spondylitis blood. Those disease-linked clones were CD8+; they were also relatively rare in peripheral blood.

The sequenced sample consisted of blood, either unsorted or a sorted T cell fraction (not recorded which). This sequence was found in a male donor with ankylosing spondylitis. The rearrangement joins TRBV5-1 to TRBJ2-5, with D possibly TRBD1 on 5 matching bases. The CDR3 region is CASSLSSGFGLETQYF. CDR3 nucleotide sequence: TGCGCCAGCAGCTTGTCGTCAGGGTTCGGGCTGGAGACCCAGTACTTC.